The 9 T cell receptor beta chains below all came from one sample that was sequenced in a study of blood T cell repertoires in COVID-19. TCRdb's table, derived via immunoSEQ multiplex PCR, lists solely in-frame clones and lacks some. Here the sample spans over 80,000 clones, about nine tenths being singletons. Input material: peripheral blood. The receptors derive from a human donor with active COVID-19. The donor label of this sample is uncertain.

J is TRBJ1-1 and V is TRBV7-2; possible D gene TRBD1, 6 bases. Per germline, CDR1 SGHTA and CDR2 FQGNSA. V lost 5 bases to trimming and J lost 7 bases, with 17 bases between them. The CDR3 is 14 amino acids. CDR3 DNA: TGTGCCAGCAGCCCATCGCGGGGGGCAGGTGAAGCTTTCTTT. Translating gives CASSPSRGAGEAFF.

Written as DNA, the CDR3 is TGCGCCAGCAGCTTCAGTACAGGGGACGATGAGCAGTTCTTC. Its translation: CASSFSTGDDEQFF. The rearrangement joins TRBV5-1 to TRBJ2-1, with TRBD1 identical over 7 bases. The CDR3 has 14 amino acids. Germline loops: CDR1 SGHRS, CDR2 YFSETQ. V dropped 2 bases and J dropped 8; count of bases not matched to a gene: 7.

The chain has TRBV2 and TRBJ1-4; the D gene is possibly TRBD1 (6 bases). The CDR3 is made up of 15 amino acids. Trimming cost V 6 bases and J 6 bases, with 17 bases left between them. Germline CDR1 and CDR2: SNHLY and FYNNEI. Written as DNA, the CDR3 is TGTGCCAGCAGCCTAGGGACACTTGAGGATGAAAAACTGTTTTTT. The encoded protein is CASSLGTLEDEKLFF.

The chain recombines TRBV7-2 with TRBJ2-3, with a possible D match to TRBD1 (5 bases). The CDR3 runs to 15 residues. The germline V gene encodes CDR1 SGHTA and CDR2 FQGNSA. With 1 base removed from V and 1 base from J, the gap between germline ends came to 9 bases. The CDR3 region has the DNA TGTGCCAGCAGCTTAGTACAGGCGGGCACAGATACGCAGTATTTT. Translated, it gives CASSLVQAGTDTQYF.

V gene TRBV7-9 combines with J gene TRBJ2-7, with TRBD1 identical over 9 bases. The germline V gene encodes CDR1 SEHNR and CDR2 FQNEAQ (reference sequence). The V gene end was trimmed by 5 bases and the J gene end by 5 bases; junction bases not matched to a gene: 10. The CDR3 length is 15 residues. DNA for the CDR3: TGTGCCAGCAGCCCCTACAGACAGGGGGTTCACGAGCAGTACTTC. It is translated as CASSPYRQGVHEQYF.

The chain employs TRBV6-5 and TRBJ1-4; D might be TRBD1 (6 bases). V lost 9 bases and J 2 bases, leaving 13 bases between the germline ends. The CDR3 sequence is 14 residues long. Germline CDR1 is MNHEY and CDR2 is SVGAGI. The CDR3 bases are TGTGCCAGTGGAGGGGGGGAGACTAATGAAAAACTGTTTTTT. Translated: CASGGGETNEKLFF.

The gene calls are TRBV18 and TRBJ2-7, with D possibly matching TRBD2 (6 bases). CDR1 is KGHSH and CDR2 is LQKENI in the germline V gene. Trimming left V 0 bases short and J 4 bases short, with 13 bases between. The CDR3 length is 15 residues. The CDR3 spells CASSPPGRGRYEQYF. The CDR3 bases are TGTGCCAGCTCACCACCAGGACGGGGGAGGTACGAGCAGTACTTC.

The CDR3: CASSPPGLRSGNTIYF. In nucleotides, the CDR3 is TGTGCCAGTAGCCCCCCGGGACTTCGGTCAGGAAACACCATATATTTT. This chain joins TRBV19 and TRBJ1-3; D possibly corresponds to TRBD1 (5 bases). V lost 6 bases and J 4 bases, leaving 19 bases between the germline ends. The CDR3 loop spans 16 amino acids. CDR1 and CDR2 (germline): LNHDA, SQIVND (reference sequence).

CDR3 sequence (DNA): TGTGCCAGCAGCCAAGATCCCGGGGGGGCCGTGGATACGCAGTATTTT. Its protein is CASSQDPGGAVDTQYF. The chain links TRBV3-1 (or the pseudogene TRBV3-2) to TRBJ2-3; 8 nucleotides agree with TRBD2. The V segment lost 0 bases and the J segment 6 bases; nucleotides outside the gene matches: 8. Germline lookup yields CDR1 LGHDT and CDR2 YNNKEL (reference sequence). This CDR3 comprises 16 residues.